The 10 T cell receptor beta chains below were found in one sample sequenced in a study of blood T cells in healthy people across ages. Next came a second PCR, run for about 6 to 12 cycles, which used a sample-barcoded 5' primer along with a J-beta primer mix. TCRdb reanalysed the 5' RACE reads using MiXCR and keeps one entry per CDR3 protein. The sample yields 1.8 million or so distinct CDR3 sequences, approximately 39% seen once. The sequencing input was blood. These receptors originate from a human donor in good health.

The chain combines TRBV20-1 with TRBJ1-1; no clear D gene. The ends were cut back, 5 bases at V and 5 bases at J, with 12 bases in the middle. The germline V gene encodes CDR1 DFQATT and CDR2 SNEGSKA (reference sequence). CDR3 length equals 12 residues. CDR3 nucleotides: TGCAGTGCTTCGCAGACGGGGACTGAAGCTTTCTTT. Its translation: CSASQTGTEAFF.

Ten or more counts support this clonotype. The chain joins TRBV4-1 to TRBJ2-5; 9 positions agree with TRBD1. The CDR3 runs to 15 residues. Trimming cost V 1 base and J 5 bases; bases outside gene matches: 5. Per the germline V gene, CDR1 is MGHRA and CDR2 is YSYEKL. The CDR3 nucleotides are TGCGCCAGCAGCCAAGGAGTAGGACAGGGGGAGACCCAGTACTTC. Its protein product is CASSQGVGQGETQYF.

V is TRBV11-2 and J is TRBJ2-7; D is perhaps TRBD2 (5 bases). CDR1 and CDR2 (germline): SGHAT, FQNNGV. Trimming took off 5 bases at V and 7 bases at J, with 15 bases between the two ends. The length of the CDR3 is 13 residues. The DNA of the CDR3 is TGTGCCAGCAGCCCCCGGAGGTACAATGAGCAGTACTTC. This sequence encodes CASSPRRYNEQYF.

This chain joins TRBV7-2 and TRBJ2-1; 7 nucleotides align to TRBD2. With 4 bases clipped from V and 3 bases from J, the junction kept 6 bases outside the gene matches. Germline CDR1 reads SGHTA; CDR2 reads FQGNSA. This CDR3 contains 15 residues. CDR3: CASSYRGDDYNEQFF. CDR3 coding DNA: TGTGCCAGCAGCTATCGGGGGGACGACTACAATGAGCAGTTCTTC.

This clonotype was counted a few times. A junction boundary mismatches the germline segment, possibly from a read error. The chain joins TRBV12-3 or TRBV12-4 to TRBJ2-3; 7 bases agree with TRBD2. The CDR3 is made up of 16 amino acids. The DNA for the CDR3 is TGTGCCATCAGTTGGGCGGGGGTTACTAGCACAGATACGCAGTATTTT. Protein: CAISWAGVTSTDTQYF.

The chain recombines TRBV6-4 with TRBJ2-7, with D possibly matching TRBD2 (6 bases). The CDR3 sequence is 18 residues long. Trimming stripped 6 bases from V and 4 bases from J, with 28 bases between. Germline V gene data show CDR1 as MRHNA and CDR2 as SNTAGT. The CDR3 sequence: CASRPEKMSGQLQYEQYF. The CDR3 bases are TGTGCCAGCAGGCCCGAGAAAATGAGCGGGCAGCTCCAATACGAGCAGTACTTC.

V is TRBV4-3 and J is TRBJ1-2; D is perhaps TRBD1 (5 bases). The CDR3 length is 14 residues. Germline-derived CDR1 and CDR2 are LGHNA and YSLEER. V was pared by 2 bases and J by 8 bases, with 15 bases between. CDR3 protein: CASSQSQGRAGYTF. In DNA, the CDR3 is TGCGCCAGCAGCCAATCTCAGGGACGAGCAGGCTACACCTTC.

This clonotype has a count of ten or more. The chain is built from TRBV18 and TRBJ2-5; 11 nucleotides align to TRBD2. CDR1 KGHSH and CDR2 LQKENI come from the germline V gene. This CDR3 contains 17 residues. V was pared by 1 base and J by 2 bases, with 6 bases of the junction left unmatched. CDR3 nucleotides: TGTGCCAGCTCACCACGTCTAGCGGGGGGCCTACAAGAGACCCAGTACTTC. The encoded protein is CASSPRLAGGLQETQYF.

The rearrangement joins TRBV21-1 to TRBJ2-6; the table assigns TRBD2, which was not confirmed against the DNA. TRBV21-1 is annotated as a pseudogene. The CDR3 runs to 20 residues. DNA of the CDR3: TGTGCCAGCAGCAAAGGTCTAGGGCAAGACTTGATTTTTGGGGCCAACGTCCTGACTTTC. Protein product: CASSKGLGQDLIFGANVLTF.

This clonotype appeared a few times. The V and J genes are TRBV29-1 and TRBJ2-7; the D is unclear. In germline, CDR1 is SQVTM, CDR2 ANQGSEA. Trimming pared 6 bases from V and 2 bases from J, leaving 17 bases between. The CDR3 contains 14 residues. CDR3 residues: CSVATTTYTYEQYF. In DNA form, the CDR3 reads TGCAGCGTCGCTACGACAACATATACCTACGAGCAGTACTTC.